This T cell receptor beta chain was recorded in a study of CD8+ T cells in alopecia areata. The study, taken as a whole, reports: In scalp samples, resident alphabeta T cells of normal skin are also sequenced. Lesional scalp, notably in alopecia totalis/universalis, had clonality above that of normal scalp.

Between the trimmed V and J ends, which lost 5 bases and 7 bases, there was a span of 9 bases. The germline gives CDR1 SQVTM, CDR2 ANQGSEA. The CDR3 is made up of 11 amino acids. Points on this clone: The target antigen is unknown.

RNA was isolated and reverse transcribed to cDNA, the sequencing template. Repertoires were generated with immunoSEQ multiplex PCR, while TCRdb's copy carries only in-frame clones and drops some. The sample has some 120,000 clones, about 50% seen once. Lesional scalp punch biopsies and peripheral blood were collected from alopecia areata patients. Sequencing was done on a sample of NKG2D-low CD8+ T cells sorted from blood. The rearrangement links TRBV29-1 to TRBJ2-1, with D perhaps TRBD2 (6 bases). The source of this sequence is a human donor with alopecia areata. CDR3 in DNA: TGCAGCGTTCCCCTAGCGAATGAGCAGTTCTTC. It is translated as CSVPLANEQFF.